The 30 T cell receptor beta chains reported below all come from one sample, sequenced in a study of human T cells and chemical hapten exposure. Total RNA extraction was carried out from unfractionated whole blood. What the library attached to individual cDNA molecules were unique molecular identifiers. TCRdb reprocessed the reads via MiXCR and lists one record per CDR3 protein. Here the sample spans 95,000 to 150,000 distinct CDR3 sequences, 8.5% to 9% being singletons. Source material: whole blood. The receptor set was obtained from a human donor in good health. Some clones in this sample may be carry-over from other donors' samples.

Turning to this clonotype: This sequence may be a read error, since a much larger clone differs from it by one base. This chain connects TRBV28 to TRBJ1-2; D is perhaps TRBD1 (6 bases). The V gene lost 3 bases and the J gene lost 3 bases, with 11 bases spanning the gap. The CDR3 is 14 amino acids. Per the germline V gene, CDR1 is MDHEN and CDR2 is SYDVKM. The CDR3 DNA reads TGTGCCAGCAGTTTGCCGGACAGTGACTATGGCTACACCTTC. Its translation: CASSLPDSDYGYTF.

This sequence joins TRBV6-2 or TRBV6-3 and TRBJ2-2, with D tentatively TRBD2 (5 bases). The germline gives CDR1 MNHEY, CDR2 SVGEGT. There are 14 residues in the CDR3. Trimming pared 6 bases from V and 4 bases from J, leaving 12 bases between. CDR3 coding DNA: TGTGCCAGCAGGGCGGGCCGGTCCACCGGGGAGCTGTTTTTT. Translation: CASRAGRSTGELFF.

In its sample, this clonotype was seen many times. The J gene is TRBJ1-4, the V gene TRBV12-3 or TRBV12-4, with D possibly matching TRBD1 (5 bases). The germline V and J ends were trimmed by 3 bases and 6 bases, with 11 bases remaining between them. This CDR3 is 14 amino acids long. The CDR3 region is CASSLAGLYEKLFF. CDR3 DNA: TGTGCCAGCAGTTTGGCAGGGCTTTATGAAAAACTGTTTTTT.

In this sample, this clonotype turned up many times. V and J are TRBV7-9 and TRBJ2-7, with no clear D. Germline-derived CDR1 and CDR2 are SEHNR and FQNEAQ (reference sequence). V lost 6 bases and J lost 2, with 8 bases in between. This CDR3 contains 12 residues. The CDR3 DNA follows: TGTGCCAGCAGTTTATCCACCTACGAGCAGTACTTC. Its protein product is CASSLSTYEQYF. Together with reference TRBV7-9 and TRBJ2-7, the CDR3 gives the full variable domain: DTGVSQNPRHKITKRGQNVTFRCDPISEHNRLYWYRQTLGQGPEFLTYFQNEAQLEKSRLLSDRFSAERPKGSFSTLEIQRTEQGDSAMYLCASSLSTYEQYFGPGTRLTVT.

This clonotype was observed a handful of times. The chain joins TRBV12-3 or TRBV12-4 to TRBJ2-1; D is unclear. CDR3 length: 13 residues. Trimming shortened V by 5 bases and J by 6 bases, and 11 bases separated the two germline ends. The DNA of the CDR3 is TGTGCCAGCAGTCCGGGTCCACTCAATGAGCAGTTCTTC. Protein: CASSPGPLNEQFF.

In this sample, this clonotype turned up a few times. This rearrangement joins TRBV12-3 or TRBV12-4 to TRBJ2-5, with TRBD2 as a possible D gene (5 bases). The CDR3 contains 14 residues. V lost 6 bases and J lost 1, with 12 bases in between. CDR3 protein: CASRLELLQETQYF. Written as DNA, the CDR3 is TGTGCCAGCAGACTAGAACTACTCCAAGAGACCCAGTACTTC.

This clonotype has more than one count but fewer than ten. The chain carries TRBV3-1 and TRBJ2-5; no clear D gene. Germline lookup yields CDR1 LGHDT and CDR2 YNNKEL (reference sequence). The CDR3 is 12 residues long. V gave up 5 bases and J gave up 5 bases, with 9 bases separating them. The CDR3 DNA sequence: TGTGCCAGCAGCGCCGCTGGGGAGACCCAGTACTTC. This translates into CASSAAGETQYF.

In DNA form, the CDR3 reads TGTGCCACCCAACGGTCCGCAACATACGAGCAGTACTTC. Amino acid sequence: CATQRSATYEQYF. The chain is built from TRBV12-3 or TRBV12-4 and TRBJ2-7, with unresolved D. Trimming removed 10 bases at V and 4 bases at J, with 17 bases between. The CDR3 has 13 amino acids.

This clonotype was counted only a few times. The chain combines TRBV18 with TRBJ2-1; D call uncertain. Germline CDR1 reads KGHSH; CDR2 reads LQKENI. The CDR3 has 13 amino acids. The germline V and J ends were trimmed by 3 bases and 4 bases, with 7 bases remaining between them. CDR3 in DNA: TGTGCCAGCTCACCCCTTCTATACAATGAGCAGTTCTTC. Encoded protein: CASSPLLYNEQFF.

The chain joins TRBV5-4 to TRBJ1-6; no firm D call. Germline CDR1 reads SGHNT; CDR2 reads YYREEE (reference sequence). The CDR3 loop spans 14 amino acids. V was clipped by 0 bases and J by 6 bases, with 7 bases between them. The CDR3 DNA reads TGTGCCAGCAGCTTGGGGCAGATTAATTCACCCCTCCACTTT. This translates into CASSLGQINSPLHF.

This clonotype occurred a few times. This chain uses TRBV12-5 with TRBJ2-7; D is uncertain. Deletions cut 0 bases from V and 6 bases from J, with 21 bases between. The CDR3 contains 17 residues. Germline V lookup: CDR1 LGHNT, CDR2 FRNRAP. The CDR3 coding sequence is TGTGCTAGTGGTTTGGTAACAGATGGGCCCATCGGCACCGAGCAGTACTTC. Protein product: CASGLVTDGPIGTEQYF.

This clonotype was seen many times. The rearrangement joins TRBV12-3 or TRBV12-4 to TRBJ2-5; TRBD2 might be the D (5 bases). The CDR3 consists of 12 residues. V was pared by 6 bases and J by 2 bases, with 7 bases between. Written as DNA, the CDR3 is TGTGCCAGCAGGAGAGGGCAAGAGACCCAGTACTTC. It yields the protein CASRRGQETQYF.

This clonotype was detected a few times. This chain connects TRBV3-1 to TRBJ2-5, with 7 nucleotides matching TRBD2. Trimming cost V 1 base and J 2 bases; bases outside gene matches: 4. Germline loops: CDR1 LGHDT, CDR2 YNNKEL (reference sequence). The CDR3 spans 15 residues. The DNA of the CDR3 is TGTGCCAGCAGCCAAGGCCTAGCGGCTCAAGAGACCCAGTACTTC. This sequence encodes CASSQGLAAQETQYF.

This clonotype has at least ten counts. The rearrangement uses TRBV5-5 and TRBJ1-1; the D gene is possibly TRBD1 (6 bases). CDR1 and CDR2 (germline): SGHKS, YYEKEE (reference sequence). The CDR3 length is 15 residues. Trimming shortened V by 0 bases and J by 0 bases, and 9 bases separated the two germline ends. The CDR3 region is CASSLEGHMNTEAFF. CDR3 coding DNA: TGTGCCAGCAGCTTGGAGGGACATATGAACACTGAAGCTTTCTTT.

Many counts were recorded for this clonotype. V gene TRBV11-3 combines with J gene TRBJ1-1; D remains ambiguous. CDR1 and CDR2 (germline): SGHNT, YENEEA. This CDR3 has 15 amino acids. V gave up 1 base and J gave up 1 base, with 10 bases separating them. CDR3 in DNA: TGTGCCAGCAGCTTAGGATCGGCCCCGAACACTGAAGCTTTCTTT. Encoded protein: CASSLGSAPNTEAFF.

This clonotype has a count of ten or more. This chain connects TRBV6-4 to TRBJ1-1; D is undetermined. Trimming took 2 bases from V and 4 from J, leaving 11 bases between them. The CDR3 is 14 residues long. Looked up from germline, CDR1 is MRHNA and CDR2 is SNTAGT. The CDR3 nucleotides are TGTGCCAGCAGTGACCGGGAGGATGGCACTGAAGCTTTCTTT. This encodes CASSDREDGTEAFF.

In nucleotides, the CDR3 is TGTGCCACCAGCAGAGATTGGCAGGCCTCATCTGGGGCCAACGTCCTGACTTTC. Residues: CATSRDWQASSGANVLTF. This chain links TRBV15 with TRBJ2-6; the D is unclear. V shed 0 bases and J shed 1 base, with 13 bases lying between them. The CDR3 sequence is 18 residues long. Per germline, CDR1 LNHNV and CDR2 YYDKDF (reference sequence).

The genes are TRBV5-4 and TRBJ2-3, with 7 bases aligning to TRBD1. CDR3 size: 14 residues. Germline V CDR1 and CDR2: SGHNT, YYREEE (reference sequence). With V trimmed by 6 bases and J by 2 bases, 6 bases remained unmatched. Here the CDR3 DNA reads TGTGCCAGCACTCTTGACAGGGCCACAGATACGCAGTATTTT. Protein sequence: CASTLDRATDTQYF.

This clonotype was detected ten times or more. V and J are TRBV5-5 and TRBJ1-1; D ambiguous. The germline V gene has CDR1 SGHKS and CDR2 YYEKEE (reference sequence). The CDR3 sequence is 16 residues long. The V and J ends lost 3 bases and 0 bases respectively, with 15 bases between them. The CDR3 DNA follows: TGTGCCAGCAGCTCCACGGGGATTTCTATGAACACTGAAGCTTTCTTT. Its translation is CASSSTGISMNTEAFF.

This clonotype has ten or more counts. This chain links TRBV7-9 with TRBJ1-5; D is possibly TRBD1 (6 bases). CDR3 length: 16 amino acids. V was trimmed by 1 base and J by 5 bases, leaving 15 bases between them. Germline CDR1 reads SEHNR; CDR2 reads FQNEAQ (reference sequence). The CDR3 nucleotides read TGTGCCAGCAGCTTAGGTAGGGGGGCAACAGATCAGCCCCAGCATTTT. This encodes CASSLGRGATDQPQHF.

This clonotype was counted a few times. The CDR3 loop is CASSEPTSGRYEQYF. The CDR3 DNA reads as TGTGCCAGCAGTGAACCTACTAGCGGGAGATACGAGCAGTACTTC. J is TRBJ2-7 and V is TRBV6-1; TRBD2 aligns across 11 bases. Germline V gives CDR1 MNHNS, CDR2 SASEGT. V was pared by 2 bases and J by 4 bases, with 4 bases of the junction left unmatched. The CDR3 sequence is 15 residues long.

The genes are TRBV20-1 and TRBJ2-2; TRBD1 is a possible D gene (6 bases). CDR1 is DFQATT, CDR2 SNEGSKA, per germline (reference sequence). This CDR3 spans 17 amino acids. Trimming cost V 5 bases and J 2 bases, with 21 bases left between them. CDR3 bases: TGCAGTGCTCTCCCAGTGAGGGCCAGGGGTAACACCGGGGAGCTGTTTTTT. Translating gives CSALPVRARGNTGELFF.

This clonotype has at least ten counts. The chain has TRBV19 and TRBJ2-1; the match to TRBD2 covers 9 bases. CDR1 LNHDA and CDR2 SQIVND come from the germline V gene (reference sequence). The CDR3 loop spans 15 amino acids. The V gene end was trimmed by 5 bases and the J gene end by 0 bases; junction bases not matched to a gene: 2. Here the CDR3 DNA reads TGTGCCAGTAGTGATAGCGGGAGCTCCTACAATGAGCAGTTCTTC. It is translated as CASSDSGSSYNEQFF.

The chain combines TRBV20-1 with TRBJ2-7; TRBD1 agrees at 7 bases. The CDR3 runs to 15 residues. The germline gives CDR1 DFQATT, CDR2 SNEGSKA (reference sequence). The junction had 9 bases not matched to a gene; V was cut back by 0 bases and J by 4 bases. The CDR3, as DNA: TGCAGTGCTAGAGATGCTTCCGGGACAGCATACGAGCAGTACTTC. The encoded protein is CSARDASGTAYEQYF.

This clonotype was detected only a few times. The J gene is TRBJ2-3, the V gene TRBV6-4; 7 positions match TRBD2. The V segment lost 6 bases and the J segment 2 bases; nucleotides outside the gene matches: 14. Germline loops: CDR1 MRHNA, CDR2 SNTAGT. The CDR3 spans 17 residues. In nucleotides, the CDR3 is TGTGCCAGCAGAGCTAGCGGCTCACCATTTTCCACAGATACGCAGTATTTT. Translating gives CASRASGSPFSTDTQYF.

At least ten counts were recorded for this clonotype. The chain has TRBV15 and TRBJ2-3, with 11 bases that match TRBD2. Germline V gene data show CDR1 as LNHNV and CDR2 as YYDKDF (reference sequence). V was clipped by 5 bases and J by 3 bases; unmatched bases: 4. The CDR3 has 15 residues. The chain's CDR3 is CATSGSGGATDTQYF. Written as DNA, the CDR3 is TGTGCCACCAGCGGTAGCGGGGGGGCTACAGATACGCAGTATTTT.

This clonotype has ten or more counts. This chain links TRBV2 with TRBJ1-4; D not certain. The germline V gene encodes CDR1 SNHLY and CDR2 FYNNEI. V was pared by 5 bases and J by 5 bases, with 15 bases between. The CDR3 is made up of 15 amino acids. The CDR3 spells CASSPDGVSNEKLFF. DNA for the CDR3: TGTGCCAGCAGTCCGGACGGAGTTTCGAATGAAAAACTGTTTTTT.

The chain carries TRBV7-2 and TRBJ2-3; the D gene is possibly TRBD1 (6 bases). V dropped 3 bases and J dropped 4 bases, with 11 bases sitting between them. Germline CDR1 reads SGHTA; CDR2 reads FQGNSA. This CDR3 has 14 residues. CDR3 nucleotide sequence: TGTGCCAGCAGCTTCGTACAGGGATCAGATACGCAGTATTTT. Translation gives CASSFVQGSDTQYF.

This chain joins TRBV20-1 and TRBJ1-4; 11 bases fit TRBD1. Germline values: CDR1 DFQATT, CDR2 SNEGSKA (reference sequence). V was pared by 0 bases and J by 0 bases, with 6 bases of the junction left unmatched. The CDR3 runs 18 residues. DNA of the CDR3: TGCAGTGCTAGAGACCGGGACAGGGGGTGGGCAACTAATGAAAAACTGTTTTTT. The encoded protein is CSARDRDRGWATNEKLFF.

J is TRBJ1-1 and V is TRBV12-5, with D hard to call. Germline V lookup: CDR1 LGHNT, CDR2 FRNRAP. CDR3 length: 12 residues. The V end was cut by 5 bases, the J end by 12 bases, with 16 bases between. The CDR3 sequence is CASGLPKGWTFF. The CDR3 DNA is TGTGCTAGTGGTCTCCCCAAGGGATGGACTTTCTTT. Filled out from reference TRBV12-5 and TRBJ1-1, the complete variable domain reads DARVTQTPRHKVTEMGQEVTMRCQPILGHNTVFWYRQTMMQGLELLAYFRNRAPLDDSGMPKDRFSAEMPDATLATLKIQPSEPRDSAVYFCASGLPKGWTFFGQGTRLTVV.